Below, 25 T cell receptor beta chains from the same sample are listed, as sequenced in a study of blood T cells in healthy people across ages. Primed by a sample-barcoded 5' primer and a J-beta primer mix, a second PCR proceeded for roughly 7 to 12 cycles. MiXCR was run by TCRdb on the 5' RACE reads, yielding one entry per CDR3 protein. The sample yields some 1.7 million distinct CDR3 sequences, roughly 30% seen once. Sequencing input: blood. These receptors were taken from a woman in her thirties in good health.

This clonotype was seen a handful of times. The chain links TRBV19 to TRBJ2-4; 9 bases align to TRBD1. Germline V gene lookup returns CDR1 LNHDA and CDR2 SQIVND (reference sequence). This CDR3 comprises 14 residues. With 6 bases clipped from V and 0 bases from J, the junction kept 0 bases outside the gene matches. CDR3 in amino acids: CASRDRGAKNIQYF. The CDR3 DNA is TGTGCCAGTAGGGACAGGGGAGCCAAAAACATTCAGTACTTC.

This clonotype has a single count. A much more abundant neighbour one base away suggests this may be a read error. The chain employs TRBV24-1 and TRBJ2-5; a weak D match, TRBD1 (5 bases). The CDR3 has 14 amino acids. V was clipped by 3 bases and J by 7 bases, with 14 bases between them. CDR1 and CDR2 from the germline V gene are KGHDR and SFDVKD. Written as DNA, the CDR3 is TGTGCCACCAGTGATGAGACAGACGGAGCGACCCAGTACTTC. Translating gives CATSDETDGATQYF.

In its sample, this clonotype was seen a few times. The J gene is TRBJ1-5, the V gene TRBV7-2; 8 nucleotides line up with TRBD1. Germline values: CDR1 SGHTA, CDR2 FQGNSA. The CDR3 is 13 residues long. V was clipped by 5 bases and J by 6 bases; unmatched bases: 3. The CDR3 DNA follows: TGTGCCAGCAGCACGACAGGGGCTCAGCCCCAGCATTTT. Translating it yields CASSTTGAQPQHF.

This clonotype was observed many times. The gene calls are TRBV2 and TRBJ2-5, with TRBD2 identical over 10 bases. CDR1 is SNHLY and CDR2 is FYNNEI in the germline V gene. The CDR3 runs to 14 residues. V dropped 8 bases and J dropped 4; count of bases not matched to a gene: 7. This chain's CDR3 is CASGHLAGGETQYF. For the CDR3, the DNA is TGTGCCAGCGGGCACTTAGCGGGGGGAGAGACCCAGTACTTC.

The sample holds a few counts of this clonotype. The chain joins TRBV11-2 to TRBJ2-3; 8 bases agree with TRBD2. CDR3 size: 16 residues. Germline CDR1 and CDR2: SGHAT and FQNNGV. After removal of 8 bases from V and 5 bases from J, the junction contained 15 bases not matched to a gene. CDR3 bases: TGTGCCAGCGTATACGGGAGGGTAGGGAAGGAAGATACGCAGTATTTT. Its translation is CASVYGRVGKEDTQYF.

This clonotype was seen more than once but under ten times. The chain couples TRBV3-1 to TRBJ2-5; the D is unclear. V was pared by 0 bases and J by 0 bases, with 8 bases between. Germline assignment: CDR1 LGHDT and CDR2 YNNKEL (reference sequence). This CDR3 has 15 residues. CDR3 DNA sequence: TGTGCCAGCAGCCAAGATATAGAGTACCAAGAGACCCAGTACTTC. It encodes CASSQDIEYQETQYF.

The chain uses TRBV7-6 and TRBJ2-1; TRBD2 matches 9 bases. The V segment lost 5 bases and the J segment 8 bases; nucleotides outside the gene matches: 13. Germline CDR1 is SGHVS and CDR2 is FNYEAQ. CDR3 length: 16 residues. CDR3 DNA: TGTGCCAGCAGCGTACCGCCGGGACAGCGGGGGGATGAGCAGTTCTTC. Translated, it gives CASSVPPGQRGDEQFF.

This clonotype occurred a few times. The rearrangement uses TRBV5-1 and TRBJ2-5, with 10 nucleotides matching TRBD2. The CDR3 contains 15 residues. With 4 bases clipped from V and 5 bases from J, the junction kept 8 bases outside the gene matches. The germline V gene encodes CDR1 SGHRS and CDR2 YFSETQ. CDR3 DNA: TGCGCCAGCAGCCCCCGGGGTAGCGGGGGGGAGACCCAGTACTTC. This encodes CASSPRGSGGETQYF. Full variable domain (outside the CDR3, taken from reference TRBV5-1 and TRBJ2-5): KAGVTQTPRYLIKTRGQQVTLSCSPISGHRSVSWYQQTPGQGLQFLFEYFSETQRNKGNFPGRFSGRQFSNSRSEMNVSTLELGDSALYLCASSPRGSGGETQYFGPGTRLLVL.

This clonotype was detected only a few times. A much larger clonotype is one base distant, so this may be a read error. V gene TRBV29-1 combines with J gene TRBJ2-1; D may be TRBD1 (6 bases). The CDR3 is 13 amino acids. V was pared by 8 bases and J by 10 bases, with 21 bases between. Germline CDR1 SQVTM, CDR2 ANQGSEA. DNA for the CDR3: TGCAGCTCATCCCAGGCAGGGGCGTCCGAGCAGTTCTTC. It encodes CSSSQAGASEQFF.

This clonotype has more than one count but fewer than ten. V gene TRBV9 combines with J gene TRBJ1-6, with D perhaps TRBD1 (6 bases). Germline assignment: CDR1 SGDLS and CDR2 YYNGEE. Trimming removed 4 bases from V and 9 bases from J, with 17 bases in between. This CDR3 is 15 amino acids long. The CDR3 DNA sequence: TGTGCCAGCAGCCCAGGCAGGGGTAATGGTTCACCCCTCCACTTT. Translated, it gives CASSPGRGNGSPLHF.

V gene TRBV7-2 combines with J gene TRBJ2-3, with no clear D. The CDR3 is made up of 14 amino acids. Germline assignment: CDR1 SGHTA and CDR2 FQGNSA. Trimming shortened V by 5 bases and J by 4 bases, and 13 bases separated the two germline ends. This CDR3 is CASSHRFRADTQYF. CDR3 sequence (DNA): TGTGCCAGCAGCCATAGGTTTAGGGCAGATACGCAGTATTTT.

This chain joins TRBV3-1 and TRBJ1-3; D perhaps matches TRBD1 (6 bases). The germline V and J ends were trimmed by 4 bases and 2 bases, with 24 bases remaining between them. CDR3 size: 19 residues. The V gene's germline CDR1 is LGHDT and CDR2 YNNKEL (reference sequence). The CDR3 spells CASSRSIIQGTGTGNTIYF. CDR3 DNA sequence: TGTGCCAGCAGCCGATCCATTATACAGGGTACAGGGACTGGAAACACCATATATTTT.

V usage is TRBV27 and J usage is TRBJ1-1; tentative D call: TRBD1 (5 bases). The V end was cut by 4 bases, the J end by 0 bases, with 9 bases between. CDR3 size: 14 residues. Germline V gene data show CDR1 as MNHEY and CDR2 as SMNVEV (reference sequence). The CDR3 bases are TGTGCCAGCAGTTGGGGGATCATGAACACTGAAGCTTTCTTT. Its translation: CASSWGIMNTEAFF.

Regarding this clonotype: This may be a read error: a much more frequent sequence differs by one nucleotide. The CDR3 DNA reads TGCAGCGTTGAAGGGCGGGAGGCCTACGAGCAGTTCTTC. It codes for CSVEGREAYEQFF. This chain connects TRBV29-1 to TRBJ2-1, with 8 nucleotides matching TRBD2. The V segment lost 1 base and the J segment 10 bases; nucleotides outside the gene matches: 6. CDR3 length: 13 residues. The germline gives CDR1 SQVTM, CDR2 ANQGSEA.

The chain has TRBV29-1 and TRBJ2-7; tentatively, D is TRBD1 (5 bases). From germline, CDR1 is SQVTM and CDR2 ANQGSEA. The CDR3 contains 15 residues. Here the CDR3 reads CNVAAILDTAGEQYF. Here the CDR3 DNA reads TGCAACGTCGCGGCGATCCTGGACACCGCAGGGGAGCAGTACTTC.

This sequence joins TRBV5-1 and TRBJ1-2; TRBD1 agrees at 11 bases. The trim removed 4 bases at V and 6 bases at J, leaving 5 bases unmatched. This CDR3 region has 14 residues. The germline V gene has CDR1 SGHRS and CDR2 YFSETQ. The CDR3 sequence: CASSTGTGGNGYTF. The CDR3 DNA sequence: TGCGCCAGCAGCACCGGGACAGGGGGTAATGGCTACACCTTC.

Comment on this clonotype: A much larger clone sits a single nucleotide away, making a read error possible. This chain links TRBV29-1 with TRBJ1-6; 9 nucleotides line up with TRBD1. The germline V gene encodes CDR1 SQVTM and CDR2 ANQGSEA. The CDR3 spans 14 residues. The J segment lost 12 bases and the V segment lost 7 bases, leaving 13 bases of the junction unmatched. The CDR3 loop reads CSGGQGGERLPLHF. Written as DNA, the CDR3 is TGCAGCGGGGGACAGGGAGGAGAACGTTTACCCCTCCACTTT.

Of note for this clonotype: This may be a read error: a much more frequent sequence differs by one nucleotide. The V and J genes are TRBV18 and TRBJ2-7; D uncertain. The V and J ends lost 2 bases and 3 bases respectively, with 14 bases between them. This CDR3 has 15 amino acids. Germline values: CDR1 KGHSH, CDR2 LQKENI. CDR3 in DNA: TGTGCCAGCTCACCAGGTTCGGGTGAAGACTACGAGCAGTACTTC. Translating it yields CASSPGSGEDYEQYF.

The chain recombines TRBV6-5 with TRBJ1-1; D gene unclear. CDR1 is MNHEY and CDR2 is SVGAGI in the germline V gene. V was trimmed by 5 bases and J by 0 bases, leaving 10 bases between them. The CDR3 has 14 amino acids. The CDR3 DNA reads TGTGCCAGCAGTGTCGGACGGGTGAACACTGAAGCTTTCTTT. This sequence encodes CASSVGRVNTEAFF.

This clonotype was seen a few times. This chain uses TRBV11-2 with TRBJ1-1, with 7 bases aligning to TRBD1. The germline V gene encodes CDR1 SGHAT and CDR2 FQNNGV. The J segment lost 3 bases and the V segment lost 5 bases, leaving 9 bases of the junction unmatched. CDR3 length equals 15 residues. The CDR3 sequence: CASSAPGDRDTEAFF. In nucleotides, the CDR3 is TGTGCCAGCAGCGCCCCGGGCGACAGGGACACTGAAGCTTTCTTT.

This clonotype showed up just a few times. This chain connects TRBV6-1 to TRBJ1-5; tentatively, D is TRBD1 (6 bases). Trimming removed 5 bases from V and 4 bases from J, with 15 bases in between. Germline V gives CDR1 MNHNS, CDR2 SASEGT. CDR3 size: 15 residues. CDR3 sequence: CASSSEQGRNQPQHF. For the CDR3, the DNA is TGTGCCAGCAGTTCGGAACAGGGCAGAAATCAGCCCCAGCATTTT.

The chain carries TRBV4-3 and TRBJ1-1; unclear D gene. The V gene's germline CDR1 is LGHNA and CDR2 YSLEER. Trimming shortened V by 0 bases and J by 0 bases, and 20 bases separated the two germline ends. This CDR3 comprises 19 residues. The CDR3 sequence is CASSQDIAGRPLMNTEAFF. Written as DNA, the CDR3 is TGCGCCAGCAGCCAAGATATAGCTGGCAGGCCACTTATGAACACTGAAGCTTTCTTT.

The chain links TRBV20-1 to TRBJ1-5, with 8 bases aligning to TRBD1. V gave up 6 bases and J gave up 2 bases; unmatched junction bases: 6. Germline V gene sequence: CDR1 DFQATT, CDR2 SNEGSKA (reference sequence). The CDR3 runs to 14 residues. The CDR3 protein is CSAPDRAGNQPQHF. The CDR3 DNA reads TGCAGTGCCCCGGACAGGGCGGGCAATCAGCCCCAGCATTTT.

The chain uses TRBV14 and TRBJ2-5, with D possibly TRBD2 on 5 matching bases. The J call is in doubt because the DNA end fits TRBJ2-7 better. This CDR3 spans 16 amino acids. The germline V gene has CDR1 SGHDN and CDR2 FVKESK. The CDR3 nucleotides read TGTGCCAGCAGCCACGACGGAGCGGAAATAACCTACGAGCAGTACTTC. Translation: CASSHDGAEITYEQYF.

In DNA, the CDR3 is TGTGCCAGCAGTGCACAGGGGGCGCCGGCTTTCTTT. Its translation is CASSAQGAPAFF. The chain recombines TRBV6-5 with TRBJ1-1; 9 bases align to TRBD1. V shed 5 bases and J 11 bases; nucleotides not matched to a gene: 6. This CDR3 contains 12 residues. Germline-derived CDR1 and CDR2 are MNHEY and SVGAGI.